A single sample gave rise to the 16 T cell receptor beta chains below, sequenced in a study of OX40 agonist ivuxolimab in advanced cancers. Assay: immunoSEQ multiplex PCR; the TCRdb copy retains only in-frame clones and omits some. Found here are over 65,000 clones, roughly 85% of them singletons; the top ten hold roughly 2.2%. The source material was CD4+ or CD8+ T cells sorted from blood, sampled in a trial of the OX40 agonist ivuxolimab. The receptors originated from an adult with an advanced solid tumor such as melanoma, head and neck, liver or kidney cancer.

The V gene is TRBV5-1, the J gene TRBJ2-7, with 10 bases matching TRBD2. The trim removed 2 bases at V and 1 base at J, leaving 6 bases unmatched. The CDR3 extends over 16 amino acids. Per the germline V gene, CDR1 is SGHRS and CDR2 is YFSETQ. The DNA of the CDR3 is TGCGCCAGCAGCTTTGATAGCGGGGGGTTTTCCTACGAGCAGTACTTC. It codes for CASSFDSGGFSYEQYF.

As DNA, the CDR3 is TGTGCCAGCAGTCGGGACAGATGGGATGAAAAACTGTTTTTT. Translating gives CASSRDRWDEKLFF. The J gene is TRBJ1-4, the V gene TRBV6-5; 7 bases align to TRBD1. V gave up 5 bases and J gave up 6 bases; unmatched junction bases: 6. CDR3 length equals 14 residues. Germline CDR1 MNHEY, CDR2 SVGAGI.

This chain joins TRBV5-5 and TRBJ2-1; D is ambiguous. The germline V gene has CDR1 SGHKS and CDR2 YYEKEE (reference sequence). This CDR3 is 12 amino acids long. The ends were cut back, 0 bases at V and 10 bases at J, with 8 bases in the middle. The CDR3 loop reads CASSLAPGEQFF. As DNA, the CDR3 is TGTGCCAGCAGCTTGGCACCGGGCGAGCAGTTCTTC.

The V gene is TRBV6-5, the J gene TRBJ2-1; D is perhaps TRBD1 (5 bases). Trimming cost V 4 bases and J 3 bases, with 13 bases left between them. The germline V gene has CDR1 MNHEY and CDR2 SVGAGI. This CDR3 comprises 15 residues. CDR3 DNA sequence: TGTGCCAGCAGTTTGACAGCGACTCGCTACAATGAGCAGTTCTTC. It is translated as CASSLTATRYNEQFF.

The chain employs TRBV7-2 and TRBJ2-5; TRBD2 is a possible D gene (7 bases). Per germline, CDR1 SGHTA and CDR2 FQGNSA. CDR3 length equals 14 residues. V was trimmed by 4 bases and J by 3 bases, leaving 12 bases between them. In nucleotides, the CDR3 is TGTGCCAGCAGCTCCCAGGGGAGGGAAGAGACCCAGTACTTC. Its translation is CASSSQGREETQYF.

This sequence joins TRBV2 and TRBJ1-4; a possible D gene is TRBD1 (5 bases). CDR1 and CDR2 from the germline V gene are SNHLY and FYNNEI. V shed 7 bases and J shed 3 bases, with 9 bases lying between them. The CDR3 is made up of 13 amino acids. The CDR3 coding sequence is TGTGCCAGCAAAACAGGCCCTAATGAAAAACTGTTTTTT. It translates to CASKTGPNEKLFF.

This clone has just one count. CDR3 DNA: TGCAGCGTCGCCAAGACCTACAATGAGCAGTTCTTC. As protein: CSVAKTYNEQFF. The rearrangement uses TRBV29-1 and TRBJ2-1; D remains unclear. Trimming left V 6 bases short and J 2 bases short, with 8 bases between. CDR3 length: 12 residues. Germline CDR1 and CDR2: SQVTM and ANQGSEA.

This clone was counted once. The chain has TRBV9 and TRBJ1-1; 8 bases fit TRBD1. V lost 4 bases and J lost 4; bases outside the gene matches: 6. The CDR3 totals 14 residues. Germline assignment: CDR1 SGDLS and CDR2 YYNGEE. CDR3 in DNA: TGTGCCAGCAGCCCCCGGACAGGGAGCACTGAAGCTTTCTTT. It codes for CASSPRTGSTEAFF.

The V and J genes are TRBV6-6 and TRBJ1-1, with a tentative D call TRBD1 (5 bases). The V end lost 4 bases, the J end lost 2 bases, and 14 bases lay between the germline ends. This CDR3 has 15 residues. Per the germline V gene, CDR1 is MNHNY and CDR2 is SVGAGI (reference sequence). The CDR3 DNA sequence: TGTGCCAGCAGTTCCCGGCGGGGGGGAAACACTGAAGCTTTCTTT. Protein: CASSSRRGGNTEAFF.

V is TRBV12-2 and J is TRBJ1-5. TRBV12-2 is termed a pseudogene. The CDR3 is 13 amino acids. CDR3 protein: CASRFYISQPQHF. The CDR3 bases are TGTGCAAGTCGCTTCTACATAAGTCAGCCCCAGCATTTT.

This chain uses TRBV5-5 with TRBJ2-6; 8 bases are a match to TRBD1. Germline V lookup: CDR1 SGHKS, CDR2 YYEKEE (reference sequence). The trim removed 1 base at V and 4 bases at J, leaving 13 bases unmatched. The CDR3 is 19 amino acids. Here the CDR3 DNA reads TGTGCCAGCAGCTTGCAGGCGGCAACCCAGGGGGCCGGGGCCAACGTCCTGACTTTC. This sequence encodes CASSLQAATQGAGANVLTF.

The CDR3 bases are TGTGCCAGCAGCTTGGGACCACAGGGGAACACTGAAGCTTTCTTT. As protein: CASSLGPQGNTEAFF. The rearrangement uses TRBV5-4 and TRBJ1-1; tentative D call: TRBD1 (6 bases). The CDR3 has 15 residues. The V end lost 0 bases, the J end lost 1 base, and 10 bases lay between the germline ends. Per the germline V gene, CDR1 is SGHNT and CDR2 is YYREEE (reference sequence).

This clone was picked up one time. The J gene is TRBJ2-3, the V gene TRBV28; TRBD2 matches 8 bases. V was pared by 5 bases and J by 5 bases, with 6 bases of the junction left unmatched. The CDR3 spans 14 residues. Germline V lookup: CDR1 MDHEN, CDR2 SYDVKM. For the CDR3, the DNA is TGTGCCAGCAGTGAAACCAGCGGGAGAGATACGCAGTATTTT. Translating it yields CASSETSGRDTQYF. The complete variable domain, with remaining parts taken from reference TRBV28 and TRBJ2-3, reads DVKVTQSSRYLVKRTGEKVFLECVQDMDHENMFWYRQDPGLGLRLIYFSYDVKMKEKGDIPEGYSVSREKKERFSLILESASTNQTSMYLCASSETSGRDTQYFGPGTRLTVL.

The genes are TRBV9 and TRBJ2-3, with 11 bases aligning to TRBD2. Germline values: CDR1 SGDLS, CDR2 YYNGEE. The CDR3 consists of 15 residues. V lost 4 bases to trimming and J lost 6 bases; unmatched junction nucleotides: 7. The CDR3 here is CASSSLAGVRDTQYF. The CDR3 DNA reads as TGTGCCAGCAGCTCACTAGCGGGAGTCCGGGATACGCAGTATTTT.

The V call is TRBV2, the J call TRBJ1-5; the match to TRBD1 covers 12 bases. The germline CDR1 and CDR2 sequences are SNHLY and FYNNEI. This CDR3 spans 14 amino acids. J lost 4 bases, V lost 10 bases, and 5 bases had no gene match. The CDR3 is CATRDRGRNQPQHF. In DNA, the CDR3 is TGTGCCACCCGGGACAGGGGGCGGAATCAGCCCCAGCATTTT.

This sequence joins TRBV27 and TRBJ1-1; D is unclear. Trimming took 0 bases from V and 4 from J, leaving 9 bases between them. This CDR3 is built from 14 residues. In germline, CDR1 is MNHEY, CDR2 SMNVEV (reference sequence). CDR3 protein: CASSLSGGFTEAFF. The CDR3 DNA sequence: TGTGCCAGCAGTTTATCGGGAGGGTTCACTGAAGCTTTCTTT.